A single sample gave rise to the 18 T cell receptor beta chains below, sequenced in a study of blood T cell repertoires in COVID-19. Only in-frame clones appear in the TCRdb table, and some are missing; sequencing was by immunoSEQ multiplex PCR. Of 380,000 or so clones detected, around 90% appear once; the ten largest clones hold around 1.9%. The sample was PBMCs or T cells enriched from blood (not recorded which). These receptors were collected from a woman in her thirties or forties with acute COVID-19.

CDR3 residues: CASRRGEGNQPQHF. CDR3 coding DNA: TGTGCCAGCAGGCGAGGAGAGGGCAATCAGCCCCAGCATTTT. The chain recombines TRBV2 with TRBJ1-5; D ambiguous. This CDR3 has 14 amino acids. Germline loops: CDR1 SNHLY, CDR2 FYNNEI. V was shortened by 6 bases and J by 2 bases, with 11 bases between the two germline ends.

This chain connects TRBV30 to TRBJ1-4, with D perhaps matching TRBD1 (5 bases). Germline loops: CDR1 GTSNPN, CDR2 SVGIG (reference sequence). This CDR3 contains 12 residues. Trimming cost V 8 bases and J 5 bases, with 12 bases left between them. CDR3 loop: CALGLRNEKLFF. CDR3 in DNA: TGTGCCCTGGGACTGAGAAATGAAAAACTGTTTTTT.

The chain employs TRBV6-4 and TRBJ2-2; 7 positions match TRBD2. CDR1 is MRHNA, CDR2 SNTAGT, per germline. Trimming removed 8 bases from V and 1 base from J; junction bases left unmatched: 1. The CDR3 spans 13 residues. CDR3 sequence (DNA): TGTGCCAGCGGGAGGGAGAACACCGGGGAGCTGTTTTTT. This sequence encodes CASGRENTGELFF.

The chain recombines TRBV4-2 with TRBJ1-1, with 7 bases that match TRBD1. The germline CDR1 and CDR2 sequences are LGHNA and YNFKEQ. Losses at the gene ends were 1 base for V and 4 bases for J; bases not matched to a gene: 12. The CDR3 contains 17 residues. CDR3 sequence reads: CASSQVPLDRKATEAFF. The CDR3 coding sequence is TGTGCCAGCAGCCAAGTGCCCCTGGACAGGAAAGCCACTGAAGCTTTCTTT.

The chain combines TRBV12-3 or TRBV12-4 with TRBJ1-1; D is unresolved. This CDR3 has 13 residues. The V end lost 3 bases, the J end lost 0 bases, and 5 bases lay between the germline ends. The CDR3 region has the DNA TGTGCCAGCAGTTTCGGGATGAACACTGAAGCTTTCTTT. This sequence encodes CASSFGMNTEAFF.

The V gene is TRBV29-1, the J gene TRBJ2-4; D call uncertain. Germline assignment: CDR1 SQVTM and CDR2 ANQGSEA. Trimming took off 4 bases at V and 7 bases at J, with 5 bases between the two ends. This CDR3 is built from 10 residues. CDR3 nucleotides: TGCAGCGTTGGCCAGAACATTCAGTACTTC. This codes for CSVGQNIQYF. Full variable domain (rest looked up from reference TRBV29-1 and TRBJ2-4): SAVISQKPSRDICQRGTSLTIQCQVDSQVTMMFWYRQQPGQSLTLIATANQGSEATYESGFVIDKFPISRPNLTFSTLTVSNMSPEDSSIYLCSVGQNIQYFGAGTRLSVL.

This chain joins TRBV5-4 and TRBJ2-4; 12 nucleotides agree with TRBD2. J gave up 2 bases and V 3 bases, and 3 bases lay outside the gene matches. The CDR3 contains 16 residues. Germline CDR1 SGHNT, CDR2 YYREEE (reference sequence). DNA of the CDR3: TGTGCCAGCAGCTCTAGCGGGGGGGCATCCAAAAACATTCAGTACTTC. This translates into CASSSSGGASKNIQYF.

This clone was found once. The rearrangement uses TRBV6-5 and TRBJ2-5; 10 bases are shared with TRBD1. The ends lost 5 bases at V and 4 bases at J; junction bases unmatched: 4. This CDR3 region has 14 residues. The germline gives CDR1 MNHEY, CDR2 SVGAGI. CDR3 sequence: CASSLDRGLETQYF. CDR3 sequence (DNA): TGTGCCAGCAGTCTTGACAGGGGGCTAGAGACCCAGTACTTC.

The V and J genes are TRBV2 and TRBJ2-7; 11 nucleotides match TRBD2. V shed 2 bases and J 4 bases; nucleotides not matched to a gene: 4. Germline V gene data show CDR1 as SNHLY and CDR2 as FYNNEI. CDR3 length: 15 residues. CDR3 residues: CASSESRTSGYEQYF. The CDR3 DNA sequence: TGTGCCAGCAGTGAATCCCGGACTAGCGGGTACGAGCAGTACTTC.

The gene calls are TRBV5-5 and TRBJ2-1; possible D gene TRBD2, 7 bases. The ends were cut back, 0 bases at V and 4 bases at J, with 14 bases in the middle. The CDR3 contains 16 residues. Germline-derived CDR1 and CDR2 are SGHKS and YYEKEE (reference sequence). The CDR3 DNA reads TGTGCCAGCAGCTTGGCCATGAGCGGGACATACAATGAGCAGTTCTTC. Protein product: CASSLAMSGTYNEQFF.

The rearrangement links TRBV6-5 to TRBJ1-5, with 10 bases lining up with TRBD1. The CDR3 has 15 residues. The trim removed 6 bases at V and 3 bases at J, leaving 5 bases unmatched. Per germline, CDR1 MNHEY and CDR2 SVGAGI. DNA of the CDR3: TGTGCCAGCAGACGGACAGGGGGAGCCAATCAGCCCCAGCATTTT. The encoded protein is CASRRTGGANQPQHF.

The V gene is TRBV11-3, the J gene TRBJ1-1; a possible D gene is TRBD1 (5 bases). Germline CDR1 reads SGHNT; CDR2 reads YENEEA. Trimming removed 5 bases from V and 0 bases from J, with 7 bases in between. The CDR3 runs to 13 residues. The CDR3 sequence: CASSVTVNTEAFF. The CDR3 DNA reads as TGTGCCAGCAGCGTGACAGTGAACACTGAAGCTTTCTTT.

This chain connects TRBV7-8 to TRBJ2-5; D not certain. This CDR3 contains 13 residues. In germline, CDR1 is SGHVS, CDR2 FQNEAQ. Trimming took 2 bases from V and 7 from J, leaving 11 bases between them. CDR3 bases: TGTGCCAGCAGCTTACCGGGTTTGGGGACCCAGTACTTC. It translates to CASSLPGLGTQYF.

The gene calls are TRBV19 and TRBJ2-5; D call uncertain. The germline gives CDR1 LNHDA, CDR2 SQIVND (reference sequence). Trimming removed 4 bases from V and 5 bases from J, with 11 bases in between. The CDR3 extends over 13 amino acids. CDR3 region: CASSSVRWETQYF. The CDR3 bases are TGTGCCAGTAGTAGCGTTCGGTGGGAGACCCAGTACTTC.

The rearrangement joins TRBV4-2 to TRBJ2-3; TRBD2 matches at 8 bases. V shed 0 bases and J 4 bases; nucleotides not matched to a gene: 9. This CDR3 has 17 residues. Germline loops: CDR1 LGHNA, CDR2 YNFKEQ. The CDR3 sequence is CASSQDGIGGAPDTQYF. Here the CDR3 DNA reads TGTGCCAGCAGCCAAGATGGGATCGGGGGGGCCCCAGATACGCAGTATTTT.

The J gene is TRBJ2-7, the V gene TRBV11-2; TRBD2 matches at 9 bases. Germline lookup yields CDR1 SGHAT and CDR2 FQNNGV. V lost 2 bases and J lost 9; bases outside the gene matches: 2. The CDR3 contains 12 residues. The CDR3 DNA sequence: TGTGCCAGCAGCTTATCAGCGGGAGGGCAGTACTTC. This translates into CASSLSAGGQYF.

V is TRBV5-6 and J is TRBJ1-2; D is unclear. This CDR3 is built from 13 residues. Per germline, CDR1 SGHDT and CDR2 YYEEEE. Deletions cut 0 bases from V and 0 bases from J, with 3 bases between. CDR3 nucleotides: TGTGCCAGCAGCTTGGGTACTAACTATGGCTACACCTTC. Amino acids: CASSLGTNYGYTF. The variable domain in full, with the rest retrieved from reference TRBV5-6 and TRBJ1-2, is DAGVTQSPTHLIKTRGQQVTLRCSPKSGHDTVSWYQQALGQGPQFIFQYYEEEERQRGNFPDRFSGHQFPNYSSELNVNALLLGDSALYLCASSLGTNYGYTFGSGTRLTVV.

The chain links TRBV19 to TRBJ2-1; TRBD1 might be the D (6 bases). V dropped 6 bases and J dropped 9 bases, with 24 bases sitting between them. The CDR3 covers 16 residues. Germline lookup yields CDR1 LNHDA and CDR2 SQIVND (reference sequence). CDR3 loop: CASSSSPTGIGGEQFF. DNA for the CDR3: TGTGCCAGTAGCTCGAGCCCGACAGGCATAGGCGGTGAGCAGTTCTTC.